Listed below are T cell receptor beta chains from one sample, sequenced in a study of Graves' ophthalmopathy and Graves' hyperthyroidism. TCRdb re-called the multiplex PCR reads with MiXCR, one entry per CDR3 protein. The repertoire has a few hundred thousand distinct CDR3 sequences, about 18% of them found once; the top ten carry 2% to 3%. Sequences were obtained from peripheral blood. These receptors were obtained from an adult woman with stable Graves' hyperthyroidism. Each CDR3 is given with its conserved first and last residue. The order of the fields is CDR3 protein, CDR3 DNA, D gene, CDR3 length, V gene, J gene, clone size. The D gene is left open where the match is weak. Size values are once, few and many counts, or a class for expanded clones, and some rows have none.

CASSLVLAGGYKQYF	TGCGCCAGCAGCTTGGTCCTAGCGGGAGGCTACAAGCAGTACTTC	TRBD2	15	TRBV5-1	TRBJ2-7	-
CASSLSTRFLAGVDEQYF	TGTGCCAGCAGTTTATCAACCCGCTTCCTAGCGGGTGTCGACGAGCAGTACTTC	TRBD2	18	TRBV28	TRBJ2-7	many
CASSPGAPAHEQYF	TGTGCCAGCAGCCCAGGTGCTCCAGCTCACGAGCAGTACTTC	-	14	TRBV7-8	TRBJ2-7	few
CASSLARDSSLNQPQHF	TGTGCCAGCAGTTTGGCACGGGACAGCTCCCTTAATCAGCCCCAGCATTTT	TRBD1	17	TRBV12-3/TRBV12-4	TRBJ1-5	-
CATSRGEGAEETQYF	TGTGCCACCAGCAGAGGGGAGGGGGCCGAAGAGACCCAGTACTTC	-	15	TRBV15	TRBJ2-5	many
CASRGGTSGSREQYF	TGTGCCAGCAGGGGAGGGACTAGCGGGAGTCGCGAGCAGTACTTC	TRBD2	15	TRBV11-2	TRBJ2-7	many
CASSLYFSVAGVEQYF	TGTGCCAGCAGTTTATATTTTTCGGTAGCGGGAGTCGAGCAGTACTTC	TRBD2	16	TRBV27	TRBJ2-7	many
CASSQDFMKLYF	TGTGCCAGCAGCCAAGATTTTATGAAACTGTACTTC	-	12	TRBV3-1	TRBJ2-7	many
CASSVVDEQYF	TGTGCCAGCAGCGTTGTGGACGAGCAGTACTTC	-	11	TRBV7-9	TRBJ2-7	many
CASSQGGDPRYEQYF	TGCGCCAGCAGCCAAGGGGGGGACCCACGTTACGAGCAGTACTTC	-	15	TRBV4-1	TRBJ2-7	-
CASSMYGRGETQYF	TGTGCCAGTAGTATGTACGGGCGAGGGGAGACCCAGTACTTC	-	14	TRBV19	TRBJ2-5	many
CASTGTSHYEQYF	TGTGCCAGCACCGGGACTAGCCATTACGAGCAGTACTTC	TRBD2	13	TRBV6-2/TRBV6-3	TRBJ2-7	many
CASNRDGKNTEAFF	TGTGCCAGCAATAGGGACGGAAAGAACACTGAAGCTTTCTTT	-	14	TRBV12-3/TRBV12-4	TRBJ1-1	-
CASSPGWGAGGLFF	TGTGCCAGCAGCCCCGGGTGGGGCGCCGGGGGGCTGTTTTTT	-	14	TRBV6-1	TRBJ2-2	-
CASSPPPAGYEQYF	TGTGCCAGCAGCCCCCCCCCAGCGGGATACGAGCAGTACTTC	TRBD2	14	TRBV12-3/TRBV12-4	TRBJ2-7	many
CATSRDGLAGGKETQYF	TGTGCCACCAGCAGAGACGGACTAGCGGGAGGCAAAGAGACCCAGTACTTC	TRBD2	17	TRBV15	TRBJ2-5	many
CASSSTQGVLNQPQHF	TGTGCCAGCAGCTCGACACAGGGGGTTCTGAATCAGCCCCAGCATTTT	TRBD1	16	TRBV7-9	TRBJ1-5	many
CASSEGAGGLATGELFF	TGTGCCAGCAGCGAGGGGGCGGGGGGACTAGCCACCGGGGAGCTGTTTTTT	TRBD2	17	TRBV9	TRBJ2-2	many
CAISDPPRKADYEQYF	TGTGCCATCAGTGACCCCCCCCGGAAAGCTGACTACGAGCAGTACTTC	-	16	TRBV10-3	TRBJ2-7	many
CASSPWGTPPDQPQHF	TGTGCCAGCAGTCCCTGGGGCACGCCACCGGATCAGCCCCAGCATTTT	-	16	TRBV27	TRBJ1-5	many
CASSQGLRNSPLHF	TGTGCCAGCAGCCAGGGACTCAGGAATTCACCCCTCCACTTT	-	14	TRBV12-3/TRBV12-4	TRBJ1-6	many
CASPSSGVESTEAFF	TGTGCCAGCCCAAGCAGCGGAGTGGAGAGCACTGAAGCTTTCTTT	-	15	TRBV2	TRBJ1-1	many
CAWSESGPTVYTF	TGTGCCTGGAGCGAGAGTGGCCCCACGGTCTACACCTTC	-	13	TRBV30	TRBJ1-2	many
CASRRGVGGEAFF	TGTGCCAGCAGACGGGGGGTTGGTGGTGAAGCTTTCTTT	-	13	TRBV6-1	TRBJ1-1	many
CSAPLVGETQYF	TGCAGTGCCCCCCTGGTGGGTGAGACCCAGTACTTC	-	12	TRBV20-1	TRBJ2-5	few
CASTVGLAGDAYEQYF	TGTGCCAGCACCGTGGGACTAGCGGGAGATGCCTACGAGCAGTACTTC	TRBD2	16	TRBV12-3/TRBV12-4	TRBJ2-7	many
CASSSLGLAGNYEQYF	TGTGCCAGCAGTTCCCTTGGACTAGCGGGAAACTACGAGCAGTACTTC	TRBD2	16	TRBV12-3/TRBV12-4	TRBJ2-7	many
CSASGWTTQETQYF	TGCAGTGCTAGTGGCTGGACAACCCAAGAGACCCAGTACTTC	-	14	TRBV20-1	TRBJ2-5	-
CASSDGQYYGYTF	TGCGCCAGCAGCGATGGACAGTACTATGGCTACACCTTC	-	13	TRBV5-1	TRBJ1-2	many
CASSETGTGDYEQYF	TGTGCCAGCAGCGAAACCGGGACAGGGGACTACGAGCAGTACTTC	TRBD1	15	TRBV25-1	TRBJ2-7	once
CASSLSSIGYRAGTEAFF	TGCGCCAGCAGCTTGTCCTCGATTGGATACAGGGCGGGCACTGAAGCTTTCTTT	-	18	TRBV5-1	TRBJ1-1	many
CASSDDRGLRYEQYF	TGTGCCAGCAGCGATGACAGGGGGCTGAGGTACGAGCAGTACTTC	TRBD1	15	TRBV6-1	TRBJ2-7	few
CASRYGQGRTGELFF	TGTGCCAGCAGATACGGACAGGGCCGCACCGGGGAGCTGTTTTTT	TRBD1	15	TRBV7-2	TRBJ2-2	many
CASSPWQDLETQYF	TGCGCCAGCAGCCCATGGCAGGACCTGGAGACCCAGTACTTC	-	14	TRBV4-1	TRBJ2-5	-
CASSLNSGSSSYEQYF	TGTGCCAGCAGCTTGAATAGCGGGAGCTCCTCCTACGAGCAGTACTTC	TRBD2	16	TRBV7-3	TRBJ2-7	many
CASSYSKTGRTEAFF	TGTGCCAGCAGTTACTCGAAGACGGGGAGGACTGAAGCTTTCTTT	-	15	TRBV6-5	TRBJ1-1	-
CSASAPGQPYEQYF	TGCAGTGCTAGTGCCCCAGGCCAGCCCTACGAGCAGTACTTC	-	14	TRBV20-1	TRBJ2-7	-
CASSSGVGGRARALRELFF	TGTGCCAGCAGTTCCGGGGTAGGCGGGAGGGCGCGGGCTCTGCGGGAGCTGTTTTTT	TRBD2	19	TRBV28	TRBJ2-2	many
CASSFFAEATEAFF	TGTGCCAGCAGTTTTTTTGCTGAGGCCACTGAAGCTTTCTTT	-	14	TRBV27	TRBJ1-1	many
CASSLTVNEQYF	TGTGCCAGCAGTTTAACAGTTAACGAGCAGTACTTC	-	12	TRBV12-3/TRBV12-4	TRBJ2-7	many
CASSLGGKLIEQFF	TGTGCCAGCAGCCTGGGGGGGAAGCTAATTGAGCAGTTCTTC	TRBD2	14	TRBV5-6	TRBJ2-1	many
CSVSLSGRGKDTEAFF	TGCAGCGTTAGTTTGTCGGGGAGAGGTAAGGACACTGAAGCTTTCTTT	-	16	TRBV29-1	TRBJ1-1	many
CASVRDYEQYF	TGTGCCAGCGTTAGGGACTACGAGCAGTACTTC	-	11	TRBV28	TRBJ2-7	many
CASSYRAGGITGELFF	TGTGCCAGCAGTTATAGGGCAGGGGGAATTACCGGGGAGCTGTTTTTT	TRBD1	16	TRBV6-2/TRBV6-3	TRBJ2-2	many